This T cell receptor beta chain was sequenced in a study of T cells after yellow fever vaccination. Via MiXCR, TCRdb re-called the 5' RACE reads, giving one row per CDR3 protein. The data show some 400,000 distinct CDR3 sequences, approximately 19% seen once. Trimming removed 5 bases at V and 1 base at J, with 11 bases between. The CDR3 contains 15 residues. Germline assignment: CDR1 SGHVS and CDR2 FNYEAQ. This sequence was found in a man in his late teens or twenties who received the YFV17D yellow fever vaccine. The chain links TRBV7-6 to TRBJ2-2, with a tentative D call TRBD1 (5 bases). The specimen comprised PBMCs, sampled before the yellow fever booster vaccination. Here the CDR3 reads CASSHGGQNTGELFF. The CDR3 bases are TGTGCCAGCAGCCACGGCGGACAGAACACCGGGGAGCTGTTTTTT. Full variable domain (missing parts from reference TRBV7-6 and TRBJ2-2): GAGVSQSPRYKVTKRGQDVALRCDPISGHVSLYWYRQALGQGPEFLTYFNYEAQQDKSGLPNDRFSAERPEGSISTLTIQRTEQRDSAMYRCASSHGGQNTGELFFGEGSRLTVL.